This entry describes one T cell receptor beta chain. What it binds is not known. The data are from a study of CD8+ T cells in alopecia areata. In the study overall: Treated patients were given oral tofacitinib, which was dosed at 5 to 10 mg twice daily.

CDR3 size: 14 residues. The V gene's germline CDR1 is SGHTA and CDR2 FQGNSA. J lost 4 bases, V lost 5 bases, and 4 bases had no gene match. Study-wide results and limits: One nonresponder makes the tie between baseline CD8+ expansion and response uncertain. Possibly because of HLA-related factors, TCR sharing was less clear across patients than in mice.

The sample's treatment: oral pan-JAK inhibitor, 5-10 mg twice daily. Extracted RNA was reverse transcribed into cDNA, the sequencing template. Clones were sequenced by immunoSEQ multiplex PCR, and TCRdb holds only the in-frame ones, with some missing. The sample lists approximately 42,000 clones, roughly 65% seen once, with about a fifth in the top ten. This sequence originates from a human donor with alopecia areata. V and J are TRBV7-2 and TRBJ2-1, with 8 bases identical to TRBD2. This specimen was CD8+ T cells sorted from blood, taken at week 4, from a patient treated with tofacitinib. CDR3 sequence reads: CASSSTSGYNEQFF. CDR3 DNA: TGTGCCAGCAGCAGCACTAGCGGATACAATGAGCAGTTCTTC.